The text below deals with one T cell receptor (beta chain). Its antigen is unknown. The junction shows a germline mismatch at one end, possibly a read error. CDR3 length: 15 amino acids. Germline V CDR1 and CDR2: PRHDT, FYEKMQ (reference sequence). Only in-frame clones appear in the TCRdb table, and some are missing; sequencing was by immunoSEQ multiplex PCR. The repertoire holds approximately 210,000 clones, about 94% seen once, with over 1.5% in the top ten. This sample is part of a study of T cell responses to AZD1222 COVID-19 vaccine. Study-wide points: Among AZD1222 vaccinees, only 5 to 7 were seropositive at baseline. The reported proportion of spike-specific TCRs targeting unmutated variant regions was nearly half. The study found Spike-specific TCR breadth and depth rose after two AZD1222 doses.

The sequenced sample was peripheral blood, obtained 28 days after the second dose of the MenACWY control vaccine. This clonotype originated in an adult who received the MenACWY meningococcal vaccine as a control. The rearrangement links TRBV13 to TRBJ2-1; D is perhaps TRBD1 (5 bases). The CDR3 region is CASSLGTGRLDELFF. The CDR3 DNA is TGTGCCAGCAGCTTAGGAACAGGCCGATTAGATGAGCTGTTCTTC.